A selection of T cell receptor beta chains follows, all from one sample in a study of control samples from healthy donors and cancer patients. Produced via immunoSEQ multiplex PCR; TCRdb's table is partial and in-frame only. The table has about 140,000 clones, 89% seen once. Sequenced input: blood. These receptors were taken from a man younger than 40 in good health. Both conserved end residues are part of each CDR3. Fields, in order: J gene, V gene, clone size, D gene, CDR3 protein, CDR3 DNA. The D gene is left open where the match is weak. The size entry is marked missing in some rows and otherwise reads once, few, many or a size class.

j_call: TRBJ1-5; v_call: TRBV5-1; clone_size: -; d_call: -; cdr3_aa: CATYNREGNQPQHF; cdr3_nt: TGCGCCACGTACAACAGGGAAGGCAATCAGCCCCAGCATTTT
j_call: TRBJ2-7; v_call: TRBV6-1; clone_size: -; d_call: -; cdr3_aa: CASSEVLSSSYEQYF; cdr3_nt: TGTGCCAGCAGTGAAGTTTTGAGCTCGTCCTACGAGCAGTACTTC
j_call: TRBJ2-3; v_call: TRBV7-6; clone_size: -; d_call: TRBD2; cdr3_aa: CASSLALGRTSRADTQYF; cdr3_nt: TGTGCCAGCAGCTTAGCGCTGGGGCGGACTAGCAGAGCAGATACGCAGTATTTT
j_call: TRBJ2-7; v_call: TRBV4-3; clone_size: once; d_call: -; cdr3_aa: CASSDGPSGRPSYEQYF; cdr3_nt: TGCGCCAGCAGCGACGGGCCATCAGGGCGGCCCTCCTACGAGCAGTACTTC
j_call: TRBJ2-5; v_call: TRBV5-1; clone_size: -; d_call: -; cdr3_aa: CASSPRQGGGETQYF; cdr3_nt: TGCGCCAGCAGCCCTCGACAGGGCGGGGGGGAGACCCAGTACTTC
j_call: TRBJ1-1; v_call: TRBV20-1; clone_size: -; d_call: -; cdr3_aa: CSARHTEAFF; cdr3_nt: TGCAGTGCTAGACATACTGAAGCTTTCTTT
j_call: TRBJ2-7; v_call: TRBV4-2; clone_size: -; d_call: TRBD1; cdr3_aa: CASSQGTGGSYEQYF; cdr3_nt: TGTGCCAGCAGCCAAGGGACAGGGGGCTCCTACGAGCAGTACTTC
j_call: TRBJ2-4; v_call: TRBV7-9; clone_size: -; d_call: TRBD1; cdr3_aa: CASSSTQGQFLAKNIQYF; cdr3_nt: TGTGCCAGCAGCTCCACGCAGGGACAGTTTCTAGCCAAAAACATTCAGTACTTC
j_call: TRBJ2-2; v_call: TRBV7-3; clone_size: -; d_call: -; cdr3_aa: CASSLNREITGELFF; cdr3_nt: TGTGCCAGCAGCTTAAACAGGGAGATCACCGGGGAGCTGTTTTTT
j_call: TRBJ1-1; v_call: TRBV5-6; clone_size: -; d_call: -; cdr3_aa: CASSFTPAGTEAFF; cdr3_nt: TGTGCCAGCAGCTTTACCCCCGCGGGGACTGAAGCTTTCTTT
j_call: TRBJ2-2; v_call: TRBV5-1; clone_size: few; d_call: -; cdr3_aa: CAGIEPVLVVTGELFF; cdr3_nt: TGCGCCGGAATCGAACCGGTACTAGTAGTAACCGGGGAGCTGTTTTTT
j_call: TRBJ1-2; v_call: TRBV7-2; clone_size: -; d_call: TRBD1; cdr3_aa: CASSLDRENYGYTF; cdr3_nt: TGTGCCAGCAGCTTGGACAGGGAGAACTATGGCTACACCTTC
j_call: TRBJ2-3; v_call: TRBV4-2; clone_size: -; d_call: -; cdr3_aa: CASSQNPGDTDTQYF; cdr3_nt: TGTGCCAGCAGCCAGAACCCCGGTGACACAGATACGCAGTATTTT
j_call: TRBJ1-4; v_call: TRBV9; clone_size: -; d_call: -; cdr3_aa: CASSVTPGNNEKLFF; cdr3_nt: TGTGCCAGCAGCGTAACCCCCGGCAATAATGAAAAACTGTTTTTT
j_call: TRBJ1-3; v_call: TRBV9; clone_size: -; d_call: -; cdr3_aa: CASSVAKGIGNTIYF; cdr3_nt: TGTGCCAGCAGCGTAGCTAAGGGAATTGGAAACACCATATATTTT
j_call: TRBJ1-2; v_call: TRBV5-1; clone_size: -; d_call: -; cdr3_aa: CASRLTGTRQGYTF; cdr3_nt: TGCGCCAGCCGCTTGACGGGGACAAGGCAGGGCTACACCTTC
j_call: TRBJ1-2; v_call: TRBV29-1; clone_size: -; d_call: -; cdr3_aa: CSVEMHNYGYTF; cdr3_nt: TGCAGCGTTGAGATGCACAACTATGGCTACACCTTC
j_call: TRBJ2-7; v_call: TRBV7-2; clone_size: -; d_call: TRBD1; cdr3_aa: CASSGQGANEQYF; cdr3_nt: TGTGCCAGCAGCGGACAGGGGGCTAACGAGCAGTACTTC
j_call: TRBJ2-3; v_call: TRBV6-5; clone_size: -; d_call: TRBD2; cdr3_aa: CASSYSSTSGMNTQYF; cdr3_nt: TGTGCCAGCAGTTACTCGAGTACTAGCGGGATGAATACGCAGTATTTT
j_call: TRBJ1-3; v_call: TRBV29-1; clone_size: -; d_call: -; cdr3_aa: CSVVNPSSGNTIYF; cdr3_nt: TGCAGCGTTGTGAACCCCTCCTCTGGAAACACCATATATTTT
j_call: TRBJ1-2; v_call: TRBV9; clone_size: -; d_call: TRBD1; cdr3_aa: CASSVGPARGNGYTF; cdr3_nt: TGTGCCAGCAGCGTAGGCCCCGCCAGGGGGAATGGCTACACCTTC
j_call: TRBJ1-6; v_call: TRBV7-9; clone_size: -; d_call: -; cdr3_aa: CASSFLGGNSPLHF; cdr3_nt: TGTGCCAGCAGCTTCCTTGGGGGGAATTCACCCCTCCACTTT
j_call: TRBJ1-4; v_call: TRBV30; clone_size: -; d_call: TRBD1; cdr3_aa: CAWSSDRGLGKLFF; cdr3_nt: TGTGCCTGGAGTTCGGACAGGGGGTTGGGAAAACTGTTTTTT
j_call: TRBJ2-7; v_call: TRBV18; clone_size: -; d_call: TRBD1; cdr3_aa: CASSPPTGVYEQYF; cdr3_nt: TGTGCCAGCTCACCACCGACAGGGGTCTACGAGCAGTACTTC
j_call: TRBJ1-1; v_call: TRBV7-2; clone_size: -; d_call: -; cdr3_aa: CASSLRGAGDTEAFF; cdr3_nt: TGTGCCAGCAGCCTCCGAGGAGCAGGGGACACTGAAGCTTTCTTT
j_call: TRBJ2-5; v_call: TRBV9; clone_size: -; d_call: TRBD1; cdr3_aa: CASSVGQGAGETQYF; cdr3_nt: TGTGCCAGCAGCGTCGGGCAGGGGGCTGGGGAGACCCAGTACTTC
j_call: TRBJ2-7; v_call: TRBV7-3; clone_size: -; d_call: TRBD2; cdr3_aa: CASSVPGLAGDSYEQYF; cdr3_nt: TGTGCCAGCAGCGTACCGGGACTAGCGGGGGACTCCTACGAGCAGTACTTC
j_call: TRBJ1-1; v_call: TRBV11-2; clone_size: once; d_call: -; cdr3_aa: CASSLEGWGNTEAFF; cdr3_nt: TGTGCCAGCAGCTTAGAGGGGTGGGGGAACACTGAAGCTTTCTTT
j_call: TRBJ2-7; v_call: TRBV14; clone_size: -; d_call: TRBD1; cdr3_aa: CASSPTGGPYEQYF; cdr3_nt: TGTGCCAGCAGCCCAACAGGGGGCCCTTACGAGCAGTACTTC
j_call: TRBJ1-1; v_call: TRBV29-1; clone_size: -; d_call: -; cdr3_aa: CSGSNVASGGTEAFF; cdr3_nt: TGCAGTGGGAGCAACGTTGCGTCCGGGGGAACTGAAGCTTTCTTT
j_call: TRBJ2-7; v_call: TRBV25-1; clone_size: -; d_call: -; cdr3_aa: CASSEYDEQYF; cdr3_nt: TGTGCCAGCAGTGAATATGACGAGCAGTACTTC
j_call: TRBJ1-5; v_call: TRBV24-1; clone_size: -; d_call: TRBD1; cdr3_aa: CATGTGGNQPQHF; cdr3_nt: TGTGCCACCGGGACAGGGGGCAATCAGCCCCAGCATTTT
j_call: TRBJ2-7; v_call: TRBV6-2/TRBV6-3; clone_size: -; d_call: TRBD2; cdr3_aa: CASSWGLARYEQYF; cdr3_nt: TGTGCCAGCAGCTGGGGACTAGCCCGCTACGAGCAGTACTTC
j_call: TRBJ2-7; v_call: TRBV27; clone_size: once; d_call: TRBD2; cdr3_aa: CASSLGPSGRREQYF; cdr3_nt: TGTGCCAGCAGTTTAGGGCCTAGCGGGAGACGCGAGCAGTACTTC
j_call: TRBJ2-1; v_call: TRBV9; clone_size: few; d_call: -; cdr3_aa: CASSVESGSRVGTQFF; cdr3_nt: TGTGCCAGCAGCGTAGAATCTGGCTCTAGAGTAGGGACCCAGTTCTTC
j_call: TRBJ2-7; v_call: TRBV11-3; clone_size: -; d_call: TRBD1; cdr3_aa: CASSLTGAPEQYF; cdr3_nt: TGTGCCAGCAGCTTAACAGGGGCCCCGGAGCAGTACTTC
j_call: TRBJ2-3; v_call: TRBV29-1; clone_size: once; d_call: -; cdr3_aa: CSVGGDGRTDTQYF; cdr3_nt: TGCAGCGTAGGGGGCGACGGGAGAACAGATACGCAGTATTTT
j_call: TRBJ2-3; v_call: TRBV6-4; clone_size: few; d_call: TRBD2; cdr3_aa: CASSATSGSTDTQYF; cdr3_nt: TGTGCCAGCAGTGCGACTAGCGGCAGCACAGATACGCAGTATTTT
j_call: TRBJ2-7; v_call: TRBV7-8; clone_size: -; d_call: TRBD2; cdr3_aa: CASTLAGVSYEQYF; cdr3_nt: TGTGCCAGCACTTTAGCGGGGGTCTCCTACGAGCAGTACTTC
j_call: TRBJ2-5; v_call: TRBV24-1; clone_size: -; d_call: TRBD2; cdr3_aa: CATSDPSASGTDQETQYF; cdr3_nt: TGTGCCACCAGTGACCCCTCTGCTAGCGGCACCGACCAAGAGACCCAGTACTTC
j_call: TRBJ1-2; v_call: TRBV28; clone_size: -; d_call: -; cdr3_aa: CASSLDGNYGYTF; cdr3_nt: TGTGCCAGCAGTTTAGATGGTAACTATGGCTACACCTTC
j_call: TRBJ2-3; v_call: TRBV9; clone_size: once; d_call: -; cdr3_aa: CASSPRPPADTQYF; cdr3_nt: TGTGCCAGCAGCCCTAGGCCCCCTGCAGATACGCAGTATTTT
j_call: TRBJ1-1; v_call: TRBV18; clone_size: -; d_call: -; cdr3_aa: CASSPQAKGTEAFF; cdr3_nt: TGTGCCAGCTCACCGCAAGCGAAAGGGACTGAAGCTTTCTTT
j_call: TRBJ2-7; v_call: TRBV2; clone_size: -; d_call: -; cdr3_aa: CASSTDYYEQYF; cdr3_nt: TGTGCCAGCAGTACGGACTACTACGAGCAGTACTTC
j_call: TRBJ2-7; v_call: TRBV2; clone_size: -; d_call: TRBD2; cdr3_aa: CASRGTSGTFEQYF; cdr3_nt: TGTGCCAGCAGGGGGACTAGCGGGACCTTTGAGCAGTACTTC
j_call: TRBJ2-1; v_call: TRBV19; clone_size: once; d_call: -; cdr3_aa: CASSLGFNEQFF; cdr3_nt: TGTGCCAGTAGCCTAGGGTTTAATGAGCAGTTCTTC
j_call: TRBJ2-2; v_call: TRBV7-3; clone_size: -; d_call: -; cdr3_aa: CASSLLGGAPTGELFF; cdr3_nt: TGTGCCAGCAGCCTCTTAGGGGGGGCCCCCACCGGGGAGCTGTTTTTT
j_call: TRBJ2-7; v_call: TRBV18; clone_size: -; d_call: -; cdr3_aa: CASSRDGSSYEQYF; cdr3_nt: TGTGCCAGCTCCCGTGACGGGAGCTCCTACGAGCAGTACTTC
j_call: TRBJ2-7; v_call: TRBV9; clone_size: -; d_call: -; cdr3_aa: CASSVQEGPYEQYF; cdr3_nt: TGTGCCAGCAGCGTACAGGAAGGCCCCTACGAGCAGTACTTC
j_call: TRBJ2-1; v_call: TRBV4-1; clone_size: -; d_call: TRBD1; cdr3_aa: CASSPGQGIDEQFF; cdr3_nt: TGCGCCAGCAGCCCGGGACAGGGGATCGATGAGCAGTTCTTC
j_call: TRBJ2-1; v_call: TRBV6-1; clone_size: -; d_call: TRBD1; cdr3_aa: CASSELRGLPDNEQFF; cdr3_nt: TGTGCCAGCAGTGAACTCAGGGGGCTCCCCGACAATGAGCAGTTCTTC
j_call: TRBJ2-1; v_call: TRBV11-2; clone_size: -; d_call: -; cdr3_aa: CASSRHLANEQFF; cdr3_nt: TGTGCCAGCAGCAGACACCTTGCGAATGAGCAGTTCTTC
j_call: TRBJ2-2; v_call: TRBV9; clone_size: -; d_call: -; cdr3_aa: CASSPLVHTGELFF; cdr3_nt: TGTGCCAGCAGCCCGCTGGTTCACACCGGGGAGCTGTTTTTT
j_call: TRBJ2-1; v_call: TRBV11-3; clone_size: once; d_call: TRBD2; cdr3_aa: CASSPTSGRSYNEQFF; cdr3_nt: TGTGCCAGCAGCCCGACTAGCGGGAGATCCTACAATGAGCAGTTCTTC
j_call: TRBJ2-7; v_call: TRBV11-2; clone_size: once; d_call: TRBD2; cdr3_aa: CASSLALAGGTYEQYF; cdr3_nt: TGTGCCAGCAGCTTAGCCCTAGCGGGAGGAACCTACGAGCAGTACTTC
j_call: TRBJ1-6; v_call: TRBV29-1; clone_size: -; d_call: -; cdr3_aa: CSAKREVDSPLHF; cdr3_nt: TGCAGCGCGAAGAGGGAGGTAGATTCACCCCTCCACTTT
j_call: TRBJ2-7; v_call: TRBV4-3; clone_size: -; d_call: -; cdr3_aa: CASSQDYYSYEQYF; cdr3_nt: TGCGCCAGCAGCCAAGATTACTACTCCTACGAGCAGTACTTC
j_call: TRBJ2-7; v_call: TRBV3-1/TRBV3-2; clone_size: -; d_call: -; cdr3_aa: CASRQELYEQYF; cdr3_nt: TGTGCCTCTCGACAGGAGCTCTACGAGCAGTACTTC
j_call: TRBJ1-1; v_call: TRBV5-1; clone_size: -; d_call: -; cdr3_aa: CASSLGGTSINTEAFF; cdr3_nt: TGCGCCAGCAGCTTGGGAGGGACTAGTATTAACACTGAAGCTTTCTTT